This record concerns one T cell receptor beta chain sequence. Its antigen remains unidentified. The PCR contained 60 Vbeta and 13 Jbeta primers. The assay was immunoSEQ multiplex PCR, and TCRdb's table has in-frame clones only and misses some. The repertoire holds roughly 110,000 clones, with approximately 82% as singletons. The data are from a study of cytomegalovirus exposure and HLA in healthy donors. Study details: T cells numbering around 170 million yielded fewer than 140 million unique TCR beta sequences in an earlier analysis. Study observations and caveats: The authors enumerated some 160 TCR beta chains as linked to cytomegalovirus. Fewer N-insertions (relative to the 666-donor mean) were reportedly seen in an Asian-associated ancestry cluster in a later analysis. A later examination showed that TCR association rates differed by HLA locus, with DRB1 most and HLA-C fewest.

This receptor was identified in a man aged 40-49 years in good health and CMV-seronegative. Specimen: PBMCs.

The CDR3 here is CATRRGSVSDTQYF. The CDR3 region has the DNA TGTGCCACTCGCCGGGGGTCTGTTTCAGATACGCAGTATTTT. The chain uses TRBV19 and TRBJ2-3; the D gene is possibly TRBD2 (6 bases). This CDR3 has 14 amino acids. V was shortened by 10 bases and J by 4 bases, with 18 bases between the two germline ends. Germline CDR1 LNHDA, CDR2 SQIVND (reference sequence).